What follows describes a single T cell receptor (beta chain). This sample is part of a study of blood T cells in healthy people across ages. Every donor contributed about 10 milliliters of peripheral blood by blood draw. Isolated PBMCs totaled at least 6 million in each sample. Alongside a J-beta primer mix, a sample-barcoded 5' primer served in a second PCR lasting about 7 to 11 cycles. Every sample gave at least 3 million paired-end reads containing CDR3. TCRdb re-derived calls from the 5' RACE reads in MiXCR, one entry per CDR3 protein. The data hold 850,000 to 950,000 distinct CDR3 sequences, with around 30% observed a single time. Sequenced material: blood. The TCR comes from a woman older than 75 in good health.

For the CDR3, the DNA is TGTGCCAGCAGCGGGACAGGGGGTATGTCCCAGCATTTT. It yields the protein CASSGTGGMSQHF. V usage is TRBV12-3 or TRBV12-4 and J usage is TRBJ1-5; 11 bases fit TRBD1. The CDR3 extends over 13 amino acids. Trimming cost V 6 bases and J 11 bases; bases outside gene matches: 6.